These T cell receptor beta chains were read from a single sample in a study of T-cell reconstitution after alpha-beta-depleted transplantation in children. TCRdb re-called the PCR reads through MiXCR, storing one row per CDR3 protein. The sample holds 200,000 to 300,000 distinct CDR3 sequences, approximately 12% seen once. The source material was PBMCs from the stem cell graft donor, sampled from the stem cell graft. The receptors here all came from a human donor who donated a stem cell graft to a child with acute lymphoblastic leukemia. The CDR3 runs from the conserved cysteine through the conserved F or W. D genes are given only for firm matches. The size of a clone is reported for some rows only, either as once, few or many, or as a class for expanded clones.

clone size	V gene	D gene	J gene	CDR3 DNA	CDR3 protein
many	TRBV5-4	.	TRBJ2-7	TGTGCCAGCACCGAAACAGGGTCCTACGAGCAGTACTTC	CASTETGSYEQYF
few	TRBV7-3	.	TRBJ2-1	TGTGCCAGCAGCTCAGGTAGCGCTGAGCAGTTCTTC	CASSSGSAEQFF
many	TRBV28	TRBD2	TRBJ2-1	TGTGGAACAGATAGGGCGGGGGATTCCTACAATGAGCAGTTCTTC	CGTDRAGDSYNEQFF
.	TRBV5-1	.	TRBJ1-1	TGCGCCAGCAGCTTGGGGTGGACGTTGAACACTGAAGCTTTCTTT	CASSLGWTLNTEAFF
many	TRBV28	.	TRBJ1-5	TGTGCCAGCAGTTTTATCAGGGCCAGGGGTCAGCCCCAGCATTTT	CASSFIRARGQPQHF
many	TRBV4-2	.	TRBJ1-1	TGTGCCAGCAGCCAAGACTTCTCGGGCACTGAAGCTTTCTTT	CASSQDFSGTEAFF
many	TRBV5-6	.	TRBJ2-1	TGTGCCAGCAGCTTGGGCCTTGGGGGCTCCTACAATGAGCAGTTCTTC	CASSLGLGGSYNEQFF
many	TRBV12-3/TRBV12-4	.	TRBJ1-6	TGTGCCAGCAGTTCACAGGGTGCCCGCTCACCCCTCCACTTT	CASSSQGARSPLHF
.	TRBV28	TRBD2	TRBJ2-7	TGTGCCAGCAGTCCCACGGGGAGGGGGGGGAAGGAACAGCGGGAGATCTACGAGCAGTACTTC	CASSPTGRGGKEQREIYEQYF
many	TRBV27	.	TRBJ1-5	TGTGCCAGCAGTGTCGCATGGACCCCAGGTCAGCCCCAGCATTTT	CASSVAWTPGQPQHF
many	TRBV24-1	TRBD1	TRBJ2-2	TGTGCCACCAGTGATCTTAGGACAGGGGGCGACACCGGGGAGCTGTTTTTT	CATSDLRTGGDTGELFF
many	TRBV15	.	TRBJ1-2	TGTGCCACCAGCAGAGGGGTGGCGGATGGCTACACCTTC	CATSRGVADGYTF
many	TRBV7-2	TRBD2	TRBJ2-1	TGTGCCAGCAGCATTACTAGCGGTCCCTACAATGAGCAGTTCTTC	CASSITSGPYNEQFF
many	TRBV5-1	.	TRBJ2-1	TGCGCCAGCAGCTTGGCCCTGAGCTCCTACAATGAGCAGTTCTTC	CASSLALSSYNEQFF
few	TRBV9	.	TRBJ2-7	TGTGCCAGCAGCGTAGGGTGGGGGGCCTACGAGCAGTACTTC	CASSVGWGAYEQYF
many	TRBV20-1	.	TRBJ1-5	TGCAGTGCTCGGGTCCGAAATCAGCCCCAGCATTTT	CSARVRNQPQHF
many	TRBV4-3	.	TRBJ2-2	TGCGCCAGCAGCCCCCCCGTGGGGGTAAGTCGTATCACCGGGGAGCTGTTTTTT	CASSPPVGVSRITGELFF
.	TRBV9	.	TRBJ1-5	TGTGCCAGCAGCGGAGAAGGGGACTGGTCCCAGCATTTT	CASSGEGDWSQHF
once	TRBV6-1	TRBD1	TRBJ2-1	TGTGCCAGCAGTGAACGACAGGGGCGAAGAGTTGAGCAGTTCTTC	CASSERQGRRVEQFF
.	TRBV19	.	TRBJ2-2	TGTGCCAGTAGTGCCCGGGACAACCTGAACACCGGGGAGCTGTTTTTT	CASSARDNLNTGELFF
many	TRBV3-1	.	TRBJ2-7	TGTGCCAGCAGCCAAGACTACGAGCAGTACTTC	CASSQDYEQYF
.	TRBV4-1	.	TRBJ2-1	TGCGCCAGCAGCCGAGAATGGGGCGGGGAGCAGTTCTTC	CASSREWGGEQFF
many	TRBV2	.	TRBJ1-5	TGTGCCAGCAGAGGACCGCAGCCCCAGCATTTT	CASRGPQPQHF
many	TRBV20-1	.	TRBJ2-7	TGCAGTGCTAGATTCGCAGGTTACGAGCAGTACTTC	CSARFAGYEQYF
many	TRBV28	TRBD1	TRBJ2-7	TGTGCCAGCAGTTTATCCCTACTCGTTGGACAGGGGTACGAGCAGTACTTC	CASSLSLLVGQGYEQYF
many	TRBV10-3	.	TRBJ2-7	TGTGCCACCTGGGACGGACGGAGGGAGCAGTACTTC	CATWDGRREQYF
.	TRBV27	.	TRBJ2-7	TGTGCCAGCCACTCGATTACCCGGAGCGAGCAGTACTTC	CASHSITRSEQYF
many	TRBV7-2	TRBD1	TRBJ1-2	TGTGCCAGCAGCCCGAGAATGGGACAGGCGACCGGCTACACCTTC	CASSPRMGQATGYTF